The rows below give T cell receptor beta chains drawn from one sample of a study of T-cell reconstitution after alpha-beta-depleted transplantation in children. Via MiXCR, TCRdb re-called the PCR reads, giving one row per CDR3 protein. Of 15,000 to 20,000 distinct CDR3 sequences detected, about 7.6% appear once; the ten largest clones hold 35% to 40%. The starting material was PBMCs, mostly from graft donor cells, obtained 60 days after TCRalphabeta/CD19-depleted stem cell transplant. These receptors were obtained from a boy under three years old who had a stem cell transplant for Wiskott-Aldrich syndrome, so the T cells may come from the graft donor. Both conserved end residues are part of each CDR3. The order of the fields is J gene, V gene, D gene, clone size, CDR3 DNA, CDR3 protein. D genes are given only for firm matches. Rows give clone size only sometimes, using once, few, many, or a class for an expanded clone.

>TRBJ1-5|TRBV5-8|.|.
TGTGCCAGCAGCTTGAGGGGATATAGCAATCAGCCCCAGCATTTT
CASSLRGYSNQPQHF
>TRBJ2-1|TRBV28|TRBD2|many
TGTGCCAGCAGTCTACTAGCGGGAGCTTACAATGAGCAGTTCTTC
CASSLLAGAYNEQFF
>TRBJ1-1|TRBV5-1|TRBD1|many
TGCGCCAGCAGCGTGGGACAGGGGCGGACTGAAGCTTTCTTT
CASSVGQGRTEAFF
>TRBJ1-1|TRBV5-1|TRBD1|many
TGCGCCAGCAGCTCCGGGACAGGGAGCACTGAAGCTTTCTTT
CASSSGTGSTEAFF
>TRBJ1-1|TRBV3-1|.|many
TGTGCCAGCCAGGGGTCCACTGAAGCTTTCTTT
CASQGSTEAFF
>TRBJ2-7|TRBV5-6|TRBD1|few
TGTGCCAGCAGCCCGATTGGAGACAGGGGCCCCTACGAGCAGTACTTC
CASSPIGDRGPYEQYF
>TRBJ2-1|TRBV12-3/TRBV12-4|.|few
TGTGCCAGCACTCCGGAGGGTCGTCCCTACAATGAGCAGTTCTTC
CASTPEGRPYNEQFF
>TRBJ1-4|TRBV11-2|.|many
TGTGCCAGCAGCTGGGGGCAGCTTAATGAAAAACTGTTTTTT
CASSWGQLNEKLFF
>TRBJ2-5|TRBV6-5|.|.
TGTGCCAGCAAGCAGAACCAAGAGACCCAGTACTTC
CASKQNQETQYF
>TRBJ2-3|TRBV7-3|.|many
TGTGCCAGCAGCTTAGGGAAGGCCTTCACAGATACGCAGTATTTT
CASSLGKAFTDTQYF
>TRBJ2-3|TRBV6-5|TRBD2|many
TGTGCCAGCAGTTTCGACTCGGGCCTAGCGGGTCTTACAGATACGCAGTATTTT
CASSFDSGLAGLTDTQYF
>TRBJ2-3|TRBV3-1|.|.
TGTGCCACCAGCCATGACGCCCCTGGCACAGATACGCAGTATTTT
CATSHDAPGTDTQYF
>TRBJ2-2|TRBV20-1|.|many
TGCAGTGCCGCCCAAAACACCGGGGAGCTGTTTTTT
CSAAQNTGELFF
>TRBJ2-2|TRBV20-1|TRBD2|few
TGCAGTGCTAGAGTATGGACTAGCGGAAGAACGGGGGAGCTGTTTTTT
CSARVWTSGRTGELFF
>TRBJ2-3|TRBV5-6|.|many
TGTGCCAGCAGCCGACTTGCGAAGGGCATAAATACGCAGTATTTT
CASSRLAKGINTQYF
>TRBJ1-5|TRBV3-1|TRBD1|.
TGTGCCAGCAGCCTGGGACAGACTAATCAGCCCCAGCATTTT
CASSLGQTNQPQHF